These 25 T cell receptor beta chains originate from one sample sequenced in a study of blood T cell repertoires in COVID-19. Only in-frame clones appear in the TCRdb table, and some are missing; sequencing was by immunoSEQ multiplex PCR. The sample contains over 150,000 clones, over 70% of which appear only once. Sequencing was performed on PBMCs or T cells enriched from blood (not recorded which). The receptors shown here come from a woman aged 55-69 years who had recovered from COVID-19.

The CDR3 DNA reads TGTGCCAGCAGTTCGGGACAGGGGGCAGGTCATACGCAGTATTTT. It codes for CASSSGQGAGHTQYF. The V gene is TRBV27, the J gene TRBJ2-3, with 12 bases lining up with TRBD1. Trimming at V came to 4 bases and at J to 7 bases, leaving 6 bases not matched to a gene. The CDR3 loop spans 15 amino acids. CDR1 is MNHEY and CDR2 is SMNVEV in the germline V gene (reference sequence).

This rearrangement joins TRBV30 to TRBJ1-2; 8 bases fit TRBD1. Germline loops: CDR1 GTSNPN, CDR2 SVGIG (reference sequence). CDR3 length equals 12 residues. Trimming cost V 5 bases and J 8 bases; bases outside gene matches: 7. The DNA for the CDR3 is TGTGCCTGGGGAACCGGACAGGGAGGCTACACCTTC. The encoded protein is CAWGTGQGGYTF.

The chain has TRBV18 and TRBJ2-7; no clear D gene. Per germline, CDR1 KGHSH and CDR2 LQKENI. The CDR3 sequence is 12 residues long. Trimming removed 3 bases at V and 7 bases at J, with 10 bases between. The CDR3 loop reads CASSPRITEQYF. The CDR3 coding sequence is TGTGCCAGCTCACCTCGTATAACTGAGCAGTACTTC.

This clone has at least ten counts. V is TRBV9 and J is TRBJ1-2; maybe TRBD1 (6 bases). CDR1 and CDR2 from the germline V gene are SGDLS and YYNGEE. CDR3 size: 14 residues. Trimming stripped 3 bases from V and 7 bases from J, with 16 bases between. The CDR3 protein is CASSGTGSGPGYTF. As DNA, the CDR3 is TGTGCCAGCAGCGGTACAGGGTCCGGGCCTGGCTACACCTTC.

The V gene is TRBV19, the J gene TRBJ1-2, with D perhaps TRBD1 (5 bases). V was cut by 3 bases and J by 5 bases, with 16 bases left in between. Germline-derived CDR1 and CDR2 are LNHDA and SQIVND (reference sequence). The CDR3 runs 15 residues. CDR3 loop: CASSIDQGLGYGYTF. The CDR3 nucleotides read TGTGCCAGTAGTATCGACCAGGGCCTCGGGTATGGCTACACCTTC. The variable domain in full, completed from reference TRBV19 and TRBJ1-2, reads DGGITQSPKYLFRKEGQNVTLSCEQNLNHDAMYWYRQDPGQGLRLIYYSQIVNDFQKGDIAEGYSVSREKKESFPLTVTSAQKNPTAFYLCASSIDQGLGYGYTFGSGTRLTVV.

The count of this clone is one. The rearrangement links TRBV11-2 to TRBJ1-2; TRBD1 agrees at 8 bases. CDR1 is SGHAT and CDR2 is FQNNGV in the germline V gene. Trimming took 5 bases from V and 0 from J; bases not matched to a gene: 8. The CDR3 runs to 16 residues. The CDR3: CASSLRSGGSNYGYTF. CDR3 DNA: TGTGCCAGCAGCCTTCGCTCAGGGGGCTCTAACTATGGCTACACCTTC.

The table lists this clone with a few counts. The gene calls are TRBV10-3 and TRBJ2-7, with 9 bases aligning to TRBD2. Losses at the gene ends were 2 bases for V and 5 bases for J; bases not matched to a gene: 7. The length of the CDR3 is 15 residues. The V gene's germline CDR1 is ENHRY and CDR2 SYGVKD. CDR3: CAISEVERGEDEQYF. CDR3 sequence (DNA): TGTGCCATCAGTGAGGTCGAGCGGGGGGAGGACGAGCAGTACTTC.

The V gene is TRBV3-1 (or the pseudogene TRBV3-2), the J gene TRBJ2-5; TRBD2 is a possible D gene (6 bases). V was clipped by 5 bases and J by 2 bases, with 15 bases between them. The length of the CDR3 is 15 residues. Looked up from germline, CDR1 is LGHDT and CDR2 is YNNKEL (reference sequence). The CDR3 nucleotides are TGTGCCAGCAGCTCCTGGGACTTCCCACAAGAGACCCAGTACTTC. Encoded protein: CASSSWDFPQETQYF.

This clone was detected once. The chain has TRBV15 and TRBJ1-3; no clear D. Trimming left V 4 bases short and J 2 bases short, with 9 bases between. The CDR3 sequence is 14 residues long. Per the germline V gene, CDR1 is LNHNV and CDR2 is YYDKDF (reference sequence). For the CDR3, the DNA is TGTGCCACCAGCAATACAGTCGCTGGAAACACCATATATTTT. Translation gives CATSNTVAGNTIYF. Drawing the rest from reference TRBV15 and TRBJ1-3, the complete variable domain is DAMVIQNPRYQVTQFGKPVTLSCSQTLNHNVMYWYQQKSSQAPKLLFHYYDKDFNNEADTPDNFQSRRPNTSFCFLDIRSPGLGDTAMYLCATSNTVAGNTIYFGEGSWLTVV.

This chain joins TRBV25-1 and TRBJ1-4; D perhaps matches TRBD1 (5 bases). The CDR3 has 14 residues. Germline CDR1 MGHDK, CDR2 SYGVNS. The V gene lost 6 bases and the J gene lost 10 bases, with 18 bases spanning the gap. CDR3: CASSVTFGGGKLFF. The CDR3 DNA is TGTGCCAGCAGCGTGACATTCGGGGGGGGAAAACTGTTTTTT.

The chain has TRBV23-1 and TRBJ2-7; D may be TRBD2 (7 bases). Being an ORF, TRBV23-1 has a function that is uncertain. This CDR3 has 14 residues. CDR3 DNA sequence: TGCGCAGAAGGGGGAGGGCTCAGCTCCTACGAGCAGTACTTC. It yields the protein CAEGGGLSSYEQYF.

This clone showed up just once. The chain carries TRBV19 and TRBJ2-1; D gene uncertain. The CDR3 sequence is 13 residues long. Germline CDR1 is LNHDA and CDR2 is SQIVND (reference sequence). V shed 1 base and J shed 4 bases, with 5 bases lying between them. The CDR3 region is CASSIADYNEQFF. The CDR3 bases are TGTGCCAGTAGTATAGCAGATTACAATGAGCAGTTCTTC. Full variable domain (missing parts from reference TRBV19 and TRBJ2-1): DGGITQSPKYLFRKEGQNVTLSCEQNLNHDAMYWYRQDPGQGLRLIYYSQIVNDFQKGDIAEGYSVSREKKESFPLTVTSAQKNPTAFYLCASSIADYNEQFFGPGTRLTVL.

The chain recombines TRBV30 with TRBJ1-2; the match to TRBD1 covers 8 bases. The CDR3 covers 15 residues. V was pared by 5 bases and J by 6 bases, with 14 bases of the junction left unmatched. Germline V lookup: CDR1 GTSNPN, CDR2 SVGIG (reference sequence). CDR3 DNA: TGTGCCTGGGGGGCTCCAGGACAGGGAGTGAATGGCTACACCTTC. Its translation: CAWGAPGQGVNGYTF. The full variable domain, rest sourced from reference TRBV30 and TRBJ1-2, is SQTIHQWPATLVQPVGSPLSLECTVEGTSNPNLYWYRQAAGRGLQLLFYSVGIGQISSEVPQNLSASRPQDRQFILSSKKLLLSDSGFYLCAWGAPGQGVNGYTFGSGTRLTVV.

The rearrangement uses TRBV10-3 and TRBJ1-6; weak D call: TRBD1 (5 bases). Trimming took off 2 bases at V and 11 bases at J, with 13 bases between the two ends. The CDR3 runs 14 residues. Germline CDR1 is ENHRY and CDR2 is SYGVKD. CDR3 residues: CAISEKGLSTPLHF. The DNA of the CDR3 is TGTGCCATCAGTGAGAAGGGGCTTAGTACACCCCTCCACTTT.

The chain is built from TRBV6-5 and TRBJ1-5, with a weak D call TRBD1 (6 bases). Germline V gene lookup returns CDR1 MNHEY and CDR2 SVGAGI. V lost 6 bases and J lost 6, with 18 bases in between. This CDR3 spans 15 amino acids. The CDR3 here is CASSRHREAGQPQHF. The CDR3 DNA follows: TGTGCCAGCAGCCGACACAGGGAAGCAGGTCAGCCCCAGCATTTT.

V is TRBV5-4 and J is TRBJ2-1; D might be TRBD2 (6 bases). CDR1 and CDR2 from the germline V gene are SGHNT and YYREEE (reference sequence). Trimming cost V 4 bases and J 14 bases, with 13 bases left between them. The CDR3 extends over 11 amino acids. The CDR3 DNA is TGTGCCAGCAGCCTAGCGTATGGGGAGTTCTTC. Its translation is CASSLAYGEFF.

This clone was seen only once. The V gene is TRBV7-2, the J gene TRBJ2-6; TRBD2 agrees at 7 bases. This CDR3 is built from 15 residues. CDR1 is SGHTA, CDR2 FQGNSA, per germline. The V and J ends lost 1 base and 13 bases, in that order; junction bases with no gene match: 10. Here the CDR3 DNA reads TGTGCCAGCAGCTTAGGATACGCGCCCGGGGGGGTCCTGACTTTC. This gives the protein CASSLGYAPGGVLTF.

The chain is built from TRBV12-3 or TRBV12-4 and TRBJ1-1, with D hard to call. Trimming shortened V by 9 bases and J by 0 bases, and 11 bases separated the two germline ends. This CDR3 comprises 13 residues. In DNA, the CDR3 is TGTGCCAGGGCTGGGAGGGTGAACACTGAAGCTTTCTTT. This translates into CARAGRVNTEAFF.

This chain links TRBV27 with TRBJ2-3, with TRBD1 identical over 9 bases. The germline V gene encodes CDR1 MNHEY and CDR2 SMNVEV (reference sequence). The CDR3 length is 17 residues. V lost 6 bases, J lost 5 bases, and 15 bases stayed unmatched. The CDR3 loop is CASSRAETGGLGDTQYF. The DNA of the CDR3 is TGTGCCAGCAGCCGAGCCGAGACAGGGGGTCTAGGAGATACGCAGTATTTT.

V usage is TRBV6-5 and J usage is TRBJ2-7; 11 bases match TRBD1. Germline CDR1 reads MNHEY; CDR2 reads SVGAGI. The CDR3 contains 15 residues. V dropped 6 bases and J dropped 3; count of bases not matched to a gene: 7. CDR3 DNA: TGTGCCAGCAGGGACAGGGGGCGCAGAATCTACGAGCAGTACTTC. Its protein product is CASRDRGRRIYEQYF.

The chain couples TRBV10-3 to TRBJ1-1; the D is unclear. Germline CDR1 is ENHRY and CDR2 is SYGVKD. Trimming took off 0 bases at V and 0 bases at J, with 8 bases between the two ends. The CDR3 is 15 amino acids. The CDR3 is CAISESQDLNTEAFF. CDR3 DNA: TGTGCCATCAGTGAGTCTCAGGATTTGAACACTGAAGCTTTCTTT.

The chain employs TRBV7-2 and TRBJ2-1; 8 bases agree with TRBD2. Looked up from germline, CDR1 is SGHTA and CDR2 is FQGNSA. There are 15 residues in the CDR3. V lost 5 bases, J lost 4 bases, and 7 bases stayed unmatched. The CDR3 loop reads CASSPDGGGYNEQFF. The CDR3 coding sequence is TGTGCCAGCAGCCCCGACGGCGGGGGGTACAATGAGCAGTTCTTC.

The V call is TRBV27, the J call TRBJ2-1; TRBD2 aligns across 12 bases. J lost 4 bases, V lost 5 bases, and 6 bases had no gene match. The CDR3 runs 16 residues. CDR1 and CDR2 (germline): MNHEY, SMNVEV (reference sequence). CDR3 loop: CASSPLAGGLYNEQFF. The CDR3 DNA is TGTGCCAGCAGTCCGCTAGCGGGGGGGCTATACAATGAGCAGTTCTTC.

The chain joins TRBV2 to TRBJ2-1, with a possible D match to TRBD2 (5 bases). The CDR3 totals 14 residues. The ends were cut back, 5 bases at V and 1 base at J, with 9 bases in the middle. The germline gives CDR1 SNHLY, CDR2 FYNNEI. Here the CDR3 reads CASSRGGSYNEQFF. Written as DNA, the CDR3 is TGTGCCAGCAGTCGGGGTGGGTCCTACAATGAGCAGTTCTTC.

The chain has TRBV18 and TRBJ1-2, with a tentative D call TRBD1 (6 bases). V lost 6 bases and J lost 0, with 8 bases in between. Germline V lookup: CDR1 KGHSH, CDR2 LQKENI. CDR3 length: 13 amino acids. The CDR3 spells CASSAGANYGYTF. CDR3 bases: TGTGCCAGCTCCGCAGGGGCTAACTATGGCTACACCTTC.